These T cell receptor beta chains were read from a single sample in a study of blood T cell repertoires in COVID-19. The assay was immunoSEQ multiplex PCR, and TCRdb's table has in-frame clones only and misses some. The sample has some 160,000 clones, 70% to 90% seen once. Sequences were obtained from peripheral blood. Receptors originate from an elderly woman with COVID-19, enrolled during active disease. Each CDR3 is given without its conserved first and last residue. Fields, in order: V gene, J gene, CDR3 protein.

>TRBV6-5|TRBJ2-7
ASSSQPREVE
>TRBV9|TRBJ1-4
ASSVGSLNEKLF
>TRBV7-2|TRBJ2-1
ASRLAGNNEQF
>TRBV3-1/TRBV3-2|TRBJ2-5
ASSLSETQY
>TRBV7-9|TRBJ1-2
ASSLGTGYGYT
>TRBV20-1|TRBJ1-4
SAGHSEKLF
>TRBV7-3|TRBJ2-1
ASSFNRASYNEQF
>TRBV25-1|TRBJ1-1
ASREAAINTEAF
>TRBV6-5|TRBJ2-7
ASTVAGKSYEQY
>TRBV28|TRBJ1-2
ASSLIPGGGYGYT
>TRBV6-1|TRBJ2-5
ASSEPGQQETQY
>TRBV10-3|TRBJ2-7
AISRGGGQVSYEQY
>TRBV5-1|TRBJ2-7
ASSPPPGQGVHEQY
>TRBV7-3|TRBJ2-7
ASSSYPGQGFEQY
>TRBV5-1|TRBJ1-2
ASSFDSAQLGYT
>TRBV3-1/TRBV3-2|TRBJ2-1
ASSQETGGRL
>TRBV6-5|TRBJ1-1
ASSSGGQAF
>TRBV7-2|TRBJ1-1
ASSSLPGGGTEAF
>TRBV28|TRBJ2-7
ASLNRDPYEQY
>TRBV3-1/TRBV3-2|TRBJ1-2
ASSQEGLLNYGYT
>TRBV10-3|TRBJ1-1
ATGMTEITEAF
>TRBV7-3|TRBJ2-1
ASSRPGTSGNEQF
>TRBV5-1|TRBJ2-2
ASSLREATGELF
>TRBV6-5|TRBJ1-5
ASRATGGRQPQH
>TRBV7-2|TRBJ1-3
ASSPWTGGGNTIY
>TRBV4-1|TRBJ1-4
ASSPDRATNEKLF
>TRBV7-2|TRBJ1-6
ASTFSRSGSPLH
>TRBV6-5|TRBJ1-4
ASRTGAEKLF
>TRBV19|TRBJ2-1
ASRSGTSGRNEQF
>TRBV3-1/TRBV3-2|TRBJ2-7
ASSLGRVSYEQY
>TRBV28|TRBJ2-5
ASSLPDRQTQY
>TRBV28|TRBJ2-2
ASRPPGLAGVSRTGELF
>TRBV15|TRBJ1-2
ATSRDRYGYT
>TRBV29-1|TRBJ2-2
SVERVTGELF
>TRBV5-1|TRBJ1-6
ASSFRQGENSPLH
>TRBV7-7|TRBJ2-5
ASSVTGTSGIQY
>TRBV5-1|TRBJ2-7
ASSLDRQRSYEQY
>TRBV5-1|TRBJ2-2
ASRTARLAGIRELF
>TRBV5-1|TRBJ2-1
ASSYRTGQQEQF
>TRBV18|TRBJ2-3
ASSPTPTSTDTQY
>TRBV5-1|TRBJ1-5
ASSLEGQPTQPQH
>TRBV5-6|TRBJ1-5
ASSLGAYNQPQH
>TRBV28|TRBJ1-2
ASSPGQGARNGYT
>TRBV7-3|TRBJ2-1
ASSPTLAGGPYEQF
>TRBV6-5|TRBJ2-5
ASSYVGRGEETQY
>TRBV19|TRBJ2-7
ASSIGLARRSYEQY
>TRBV5-4|TRBJ2-1
ASSSRVRSSYNEQF
>TRBV7-8|TRBJ1-5
ASSHPGFNQPQH
>TRBV2|TRBJ2-1
ASSRLVIGSYNEQF
>TRBV7-9|TRBJ2-7
ASSPIRTGSHEQY
>TRBV4-1|TRBJ2-4
ASSHALSLRNIQY
>TRBV14|TRBJ2-5
ASSPGQGFETQY
>TRBV25-1|TRBJ1-3
ASSAPELGNTIY
>TRBV12-3/TRBV12-4|TRBJ2-7
ASSPDSYEQY
>TRBV5-1|TRBJ1-1
ASSSQGARDTEAF
>TRBV6-1|TRBJ2-7
ASSEFRGAYEQY